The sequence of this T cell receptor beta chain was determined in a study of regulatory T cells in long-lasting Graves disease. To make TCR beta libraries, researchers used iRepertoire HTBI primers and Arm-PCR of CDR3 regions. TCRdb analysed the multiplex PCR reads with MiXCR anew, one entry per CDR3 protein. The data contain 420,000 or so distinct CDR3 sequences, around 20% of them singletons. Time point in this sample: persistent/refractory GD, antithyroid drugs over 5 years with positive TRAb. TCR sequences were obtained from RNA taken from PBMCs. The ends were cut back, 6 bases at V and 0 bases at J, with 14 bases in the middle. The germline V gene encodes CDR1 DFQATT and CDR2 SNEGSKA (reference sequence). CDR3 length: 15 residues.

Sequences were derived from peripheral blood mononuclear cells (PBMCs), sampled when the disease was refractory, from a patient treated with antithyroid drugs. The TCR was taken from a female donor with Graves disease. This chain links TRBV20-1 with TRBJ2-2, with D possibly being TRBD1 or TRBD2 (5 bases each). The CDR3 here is CSASSRGANTGELFF. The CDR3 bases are TGCAGTGCCTCATCTCGGGGCGCGAACACCGGGGAGCTGTTTTTT.